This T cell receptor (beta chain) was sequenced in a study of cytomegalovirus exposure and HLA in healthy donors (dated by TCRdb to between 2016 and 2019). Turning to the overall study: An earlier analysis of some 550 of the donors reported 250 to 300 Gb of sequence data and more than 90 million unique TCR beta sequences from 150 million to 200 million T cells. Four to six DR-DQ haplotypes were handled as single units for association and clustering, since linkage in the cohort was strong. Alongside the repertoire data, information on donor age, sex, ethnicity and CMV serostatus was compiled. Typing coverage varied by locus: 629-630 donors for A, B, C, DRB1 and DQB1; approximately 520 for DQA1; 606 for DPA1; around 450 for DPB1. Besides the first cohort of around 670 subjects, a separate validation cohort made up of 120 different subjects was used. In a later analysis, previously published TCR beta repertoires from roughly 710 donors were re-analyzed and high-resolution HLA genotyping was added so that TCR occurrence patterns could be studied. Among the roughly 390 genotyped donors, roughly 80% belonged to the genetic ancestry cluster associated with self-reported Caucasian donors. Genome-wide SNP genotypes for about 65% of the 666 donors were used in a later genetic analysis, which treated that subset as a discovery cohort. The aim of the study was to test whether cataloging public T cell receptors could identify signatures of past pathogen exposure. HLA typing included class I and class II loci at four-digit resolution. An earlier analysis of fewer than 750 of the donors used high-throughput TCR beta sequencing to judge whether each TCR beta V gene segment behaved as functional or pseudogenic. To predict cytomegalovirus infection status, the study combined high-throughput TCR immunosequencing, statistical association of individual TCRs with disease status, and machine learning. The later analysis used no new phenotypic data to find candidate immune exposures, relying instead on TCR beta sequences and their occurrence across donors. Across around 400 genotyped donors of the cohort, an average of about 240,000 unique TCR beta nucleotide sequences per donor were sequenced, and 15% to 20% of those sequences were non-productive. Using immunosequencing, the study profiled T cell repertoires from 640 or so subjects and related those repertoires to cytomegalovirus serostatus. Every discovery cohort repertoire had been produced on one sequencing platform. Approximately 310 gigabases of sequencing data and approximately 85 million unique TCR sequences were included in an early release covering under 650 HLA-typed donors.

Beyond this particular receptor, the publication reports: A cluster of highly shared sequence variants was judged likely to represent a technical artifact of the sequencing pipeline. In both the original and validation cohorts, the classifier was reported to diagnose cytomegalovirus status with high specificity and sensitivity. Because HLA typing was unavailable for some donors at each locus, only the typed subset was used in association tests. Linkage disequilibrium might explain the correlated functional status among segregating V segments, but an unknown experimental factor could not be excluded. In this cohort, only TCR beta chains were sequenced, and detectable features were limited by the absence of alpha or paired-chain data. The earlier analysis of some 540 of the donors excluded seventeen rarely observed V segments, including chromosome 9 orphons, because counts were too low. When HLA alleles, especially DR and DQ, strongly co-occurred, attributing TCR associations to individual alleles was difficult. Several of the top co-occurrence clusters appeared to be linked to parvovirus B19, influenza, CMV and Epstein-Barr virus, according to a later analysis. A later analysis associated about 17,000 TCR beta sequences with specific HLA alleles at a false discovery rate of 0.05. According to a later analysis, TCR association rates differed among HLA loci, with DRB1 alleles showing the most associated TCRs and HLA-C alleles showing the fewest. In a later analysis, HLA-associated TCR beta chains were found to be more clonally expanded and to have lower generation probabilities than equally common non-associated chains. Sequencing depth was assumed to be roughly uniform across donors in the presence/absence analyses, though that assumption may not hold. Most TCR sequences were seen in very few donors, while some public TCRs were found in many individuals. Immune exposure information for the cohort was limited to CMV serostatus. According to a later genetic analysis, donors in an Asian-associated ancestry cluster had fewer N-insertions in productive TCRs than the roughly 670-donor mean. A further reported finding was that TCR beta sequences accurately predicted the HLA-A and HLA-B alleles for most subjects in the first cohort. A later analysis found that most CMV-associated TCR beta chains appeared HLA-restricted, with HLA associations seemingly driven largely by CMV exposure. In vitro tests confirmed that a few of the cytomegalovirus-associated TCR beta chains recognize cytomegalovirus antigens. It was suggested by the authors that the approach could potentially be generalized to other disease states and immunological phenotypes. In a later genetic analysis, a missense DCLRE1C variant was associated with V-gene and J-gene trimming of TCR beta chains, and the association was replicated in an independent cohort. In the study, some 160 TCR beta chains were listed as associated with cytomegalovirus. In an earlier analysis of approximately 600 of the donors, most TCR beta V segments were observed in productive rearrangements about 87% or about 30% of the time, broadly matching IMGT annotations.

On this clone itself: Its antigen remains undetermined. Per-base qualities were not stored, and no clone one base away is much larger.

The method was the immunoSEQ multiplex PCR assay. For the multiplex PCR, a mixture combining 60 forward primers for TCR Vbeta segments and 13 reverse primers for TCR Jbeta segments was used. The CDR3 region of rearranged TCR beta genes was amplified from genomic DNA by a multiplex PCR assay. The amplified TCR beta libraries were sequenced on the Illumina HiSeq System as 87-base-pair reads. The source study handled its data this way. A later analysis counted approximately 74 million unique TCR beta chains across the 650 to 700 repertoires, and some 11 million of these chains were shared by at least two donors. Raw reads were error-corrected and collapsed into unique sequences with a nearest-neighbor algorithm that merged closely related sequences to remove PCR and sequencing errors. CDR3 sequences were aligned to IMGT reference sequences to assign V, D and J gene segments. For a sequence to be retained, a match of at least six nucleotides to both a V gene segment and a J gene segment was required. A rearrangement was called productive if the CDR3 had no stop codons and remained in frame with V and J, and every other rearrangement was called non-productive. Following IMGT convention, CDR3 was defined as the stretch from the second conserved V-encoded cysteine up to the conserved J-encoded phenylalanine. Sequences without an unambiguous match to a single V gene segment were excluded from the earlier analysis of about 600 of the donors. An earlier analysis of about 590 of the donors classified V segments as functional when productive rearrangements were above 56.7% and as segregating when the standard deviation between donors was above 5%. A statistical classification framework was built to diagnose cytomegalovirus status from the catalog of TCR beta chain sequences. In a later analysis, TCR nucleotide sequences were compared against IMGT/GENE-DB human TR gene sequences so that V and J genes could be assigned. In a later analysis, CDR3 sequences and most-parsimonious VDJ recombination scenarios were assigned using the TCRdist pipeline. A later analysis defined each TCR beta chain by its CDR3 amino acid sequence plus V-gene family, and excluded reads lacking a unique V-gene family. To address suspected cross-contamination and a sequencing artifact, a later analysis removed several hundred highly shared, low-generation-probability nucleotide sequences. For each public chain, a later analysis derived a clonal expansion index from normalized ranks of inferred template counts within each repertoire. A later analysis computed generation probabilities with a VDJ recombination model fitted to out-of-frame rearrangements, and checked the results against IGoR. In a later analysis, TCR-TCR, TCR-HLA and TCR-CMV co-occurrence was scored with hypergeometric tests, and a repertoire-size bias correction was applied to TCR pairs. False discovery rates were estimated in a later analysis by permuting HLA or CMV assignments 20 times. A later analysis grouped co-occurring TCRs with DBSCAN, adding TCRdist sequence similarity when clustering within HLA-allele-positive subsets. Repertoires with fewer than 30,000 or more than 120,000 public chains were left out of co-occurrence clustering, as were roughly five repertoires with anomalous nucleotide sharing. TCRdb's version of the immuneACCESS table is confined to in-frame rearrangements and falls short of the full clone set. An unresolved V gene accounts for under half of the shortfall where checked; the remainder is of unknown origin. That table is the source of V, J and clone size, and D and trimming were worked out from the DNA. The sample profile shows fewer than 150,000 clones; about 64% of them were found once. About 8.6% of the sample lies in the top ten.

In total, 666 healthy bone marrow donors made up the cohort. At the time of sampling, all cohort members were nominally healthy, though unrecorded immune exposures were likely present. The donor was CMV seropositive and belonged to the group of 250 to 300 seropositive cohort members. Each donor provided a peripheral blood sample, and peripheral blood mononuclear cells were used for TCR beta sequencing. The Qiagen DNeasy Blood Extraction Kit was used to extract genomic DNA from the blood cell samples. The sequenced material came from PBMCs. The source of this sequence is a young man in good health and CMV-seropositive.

The encoded CDR3 is CASSSAGGSLYEQYV. The DNA is as follows: TGTGCCAGCAGTTCAGCGGGGGGATCTTTGTACGAGCAGTACGTC. The rearranged segments are TRBV6-5 and TRBJ2-7; 9 junctional bases match TRBD2. At the junction V is shortened by 4 bases and J by 4 bases; bases outside the gene matches: 8. The cysteine opens and the valine closes a CDR3 of 15 amino acids. Solely the CDR3 DNA is kept, with 45 bases framed from the first base. CDR1 and CDR2, looked up from the germline V gene, are MNHEY and SVGAGI.